The entry below describes one T cell receptor beta chain. J gave up 1 base and V 5 bases, and 6 bases lay outside the gene matches. Germline loops: CDR1 SGHVS, CDR2 FQNEAQ. The CDR3 consists of 15 residues. This sample is part of a study of cytomegalovirus exposure and HLA in healthy donors. Primers included in the PCR were 60 Vbeta and 13 Jbeta primers. TCRdb's copy holds only in-frame clones and misses some; the assay was immunoSEQ multiplex PCR. The data show under 150,000 clones, approximately 78% seen once. Input material: PBMCs. The chain recombines TRBV7-8 with TRBJ1-1, with 8 bases matching TRBD1. This TCR came from a human donor in good health. The DNA for the CDR3 is TGTGCCAGCAGCATACCGACAGGGGCGAACACTGAAGCTTTCTTT. This gives the protein CASSIPTGANTEAFF.